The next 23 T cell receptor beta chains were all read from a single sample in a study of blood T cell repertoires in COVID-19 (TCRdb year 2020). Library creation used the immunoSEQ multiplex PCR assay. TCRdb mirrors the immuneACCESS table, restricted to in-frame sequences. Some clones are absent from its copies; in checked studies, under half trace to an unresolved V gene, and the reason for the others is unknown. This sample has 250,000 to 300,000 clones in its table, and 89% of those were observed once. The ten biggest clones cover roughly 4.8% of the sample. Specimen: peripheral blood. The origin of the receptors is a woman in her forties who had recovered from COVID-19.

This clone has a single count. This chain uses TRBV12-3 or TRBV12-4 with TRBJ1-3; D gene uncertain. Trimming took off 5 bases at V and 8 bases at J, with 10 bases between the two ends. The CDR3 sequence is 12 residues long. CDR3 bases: TGTGCCAGCAGTCTACAGTGGGACACCATATATTTT. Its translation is CASSLQWDTIYF.

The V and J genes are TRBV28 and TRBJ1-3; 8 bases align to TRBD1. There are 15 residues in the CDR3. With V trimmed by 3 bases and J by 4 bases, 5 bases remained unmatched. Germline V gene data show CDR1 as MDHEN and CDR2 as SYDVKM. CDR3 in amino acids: CASSFSDREGNTIYF. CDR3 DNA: TGTGCCAGCAGTTTTTCGGACAGGGAGGGAAACACCATATATTTT.

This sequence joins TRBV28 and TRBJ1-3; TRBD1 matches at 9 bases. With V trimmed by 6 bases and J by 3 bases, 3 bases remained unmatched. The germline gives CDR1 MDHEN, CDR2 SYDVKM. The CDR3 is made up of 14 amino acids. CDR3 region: CASRQGAVGNTIYF. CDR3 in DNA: TGTGCCAGCAGACAGGGGGCGGTTGGAAACACCATATATTTT.

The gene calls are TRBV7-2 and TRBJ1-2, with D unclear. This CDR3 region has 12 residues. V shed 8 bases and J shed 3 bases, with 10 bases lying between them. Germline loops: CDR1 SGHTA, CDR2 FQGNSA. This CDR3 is CASRWTDYGYTF. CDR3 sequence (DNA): TGTGCCAGCCGTTGGACTGACTATGGCTACACCTTC.

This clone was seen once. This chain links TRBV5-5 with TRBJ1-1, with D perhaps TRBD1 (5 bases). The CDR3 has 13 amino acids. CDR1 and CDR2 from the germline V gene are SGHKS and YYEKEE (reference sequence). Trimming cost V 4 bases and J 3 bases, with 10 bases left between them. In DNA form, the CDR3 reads TGTGCCAGCAGCCCTCAGGGATACACTGAAGCTTTCTTT. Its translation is CASSPQGYTEAFF.

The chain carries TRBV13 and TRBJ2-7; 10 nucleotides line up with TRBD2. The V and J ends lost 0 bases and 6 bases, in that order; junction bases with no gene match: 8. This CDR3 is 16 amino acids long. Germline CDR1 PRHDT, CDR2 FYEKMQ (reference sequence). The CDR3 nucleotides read TGTGCCAGCAGCTTAGGCCAAGCGGGGGGGATCGGCGAGCAGTACTTC. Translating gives CASSLGQAGGIGEQYF. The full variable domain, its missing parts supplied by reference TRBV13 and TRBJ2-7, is AAGVIQSPRHLIKEKRETATLKCYPIPRHDTVYWYQQGPGQDPQFLISFYEKMQSDKGSIPDRFSAQQFSDYHSELNMSSLELGDSALYFCASSLGQAGGIGEQYFGPGTRLTVT.

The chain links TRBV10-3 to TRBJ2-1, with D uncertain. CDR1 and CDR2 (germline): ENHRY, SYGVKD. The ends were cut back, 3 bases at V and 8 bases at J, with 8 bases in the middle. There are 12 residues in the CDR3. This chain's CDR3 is CAISDLGDEQFF. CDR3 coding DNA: TGTGCCATCAGTGACCTAGGCGATGAGCAGTTCTTC.

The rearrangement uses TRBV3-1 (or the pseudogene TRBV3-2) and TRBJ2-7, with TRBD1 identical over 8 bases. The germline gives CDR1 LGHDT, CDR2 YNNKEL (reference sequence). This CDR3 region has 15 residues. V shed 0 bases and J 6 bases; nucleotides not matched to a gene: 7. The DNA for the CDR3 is TGTGCCAGCAGCCAAGATTTGGGCAGGGGGCCCGAGCAGTACGTC. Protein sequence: CASSQDLGRGPEQYV.

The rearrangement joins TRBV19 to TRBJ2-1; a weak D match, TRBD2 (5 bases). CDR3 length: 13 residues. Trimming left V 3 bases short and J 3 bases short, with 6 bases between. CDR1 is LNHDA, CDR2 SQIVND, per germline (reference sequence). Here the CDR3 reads CASSIGLYNEQFF. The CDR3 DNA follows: TGTGCCAGTAGTATTGGACTCTACAATGAGCAGTTCTTC.

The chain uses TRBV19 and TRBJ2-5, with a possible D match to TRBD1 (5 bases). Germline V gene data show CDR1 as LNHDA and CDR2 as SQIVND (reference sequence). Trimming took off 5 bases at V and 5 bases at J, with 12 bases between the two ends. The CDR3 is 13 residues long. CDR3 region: CASSSRGRETQYF. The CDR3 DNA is TGTGCCAGTAGTTCTAGGGGCCGGGAGACCCAGTACTTC.

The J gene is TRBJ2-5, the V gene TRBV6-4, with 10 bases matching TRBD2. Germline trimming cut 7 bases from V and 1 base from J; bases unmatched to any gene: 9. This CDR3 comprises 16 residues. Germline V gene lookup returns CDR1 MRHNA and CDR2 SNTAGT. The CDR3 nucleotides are TGTGCCAGCATGCTAGCGGGAGCACATCCCCAAGAGACCCAGTACTTC. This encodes CASMLAGAHPQETQYF.

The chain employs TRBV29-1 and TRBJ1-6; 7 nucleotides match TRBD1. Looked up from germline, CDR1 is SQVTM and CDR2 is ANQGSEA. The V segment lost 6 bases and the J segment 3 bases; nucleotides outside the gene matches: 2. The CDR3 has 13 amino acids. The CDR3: CSVGTDYNSPLHF. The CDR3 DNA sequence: TGCAGCGTAGGGACAGACTATAATTCACCCCTCCACTTT. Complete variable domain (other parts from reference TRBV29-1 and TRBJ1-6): SAVISQKPSRDICQRGTSLTIQCQVDSQVTMMFWYRQQPGQSLTLIATANQGSEATYESGFVIDKFPISRPNLTFSTLTVSNMSPEDSSIYLCSVGTDYNSPLHFGNGTRLTVT.

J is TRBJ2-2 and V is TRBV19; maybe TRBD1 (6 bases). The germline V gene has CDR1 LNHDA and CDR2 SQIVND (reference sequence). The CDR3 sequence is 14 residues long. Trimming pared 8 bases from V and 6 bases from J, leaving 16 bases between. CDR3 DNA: TGTGCCAGTTCAACAACAGGGATCTCCGGGGAGCTGTTTTTT. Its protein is CASSTTGISGELFF.

The CDR3 DNA reads TGTGCCAGCACCCCAGGGCGGGGTAACTATGGCTACACCTTC. This codes for CASTPGRGNYGYTF. The chain carries TRBV2 and TRBJ1-2, with a possible D match to TRBD1 (5 bases). The germline V gene encodes CDR1 SNHLY and CDR2 FYNNEI. The V and J ends lost 7 bases and 1 base respectively, with 13 bases between them. CDR3 size: 14 residues.

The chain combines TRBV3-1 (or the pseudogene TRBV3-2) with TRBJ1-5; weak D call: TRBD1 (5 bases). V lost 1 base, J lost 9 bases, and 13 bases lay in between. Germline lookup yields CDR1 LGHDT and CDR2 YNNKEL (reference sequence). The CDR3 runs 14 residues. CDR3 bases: TGTGCCAGCAGCCAAGGGGCAGGGAATTGGCCCCAGCATTTT. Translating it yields CASSQGAGNWPQHF.

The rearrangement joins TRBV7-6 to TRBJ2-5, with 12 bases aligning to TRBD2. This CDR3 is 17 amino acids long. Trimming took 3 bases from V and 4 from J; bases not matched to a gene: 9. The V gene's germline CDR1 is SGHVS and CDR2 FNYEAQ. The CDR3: CASSFSSGGALGETQYF. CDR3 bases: TGTGCCAGCAGCTTCTCTAGCGGGGGGGCCCTAGGAGAGACCCAGTACTTC.

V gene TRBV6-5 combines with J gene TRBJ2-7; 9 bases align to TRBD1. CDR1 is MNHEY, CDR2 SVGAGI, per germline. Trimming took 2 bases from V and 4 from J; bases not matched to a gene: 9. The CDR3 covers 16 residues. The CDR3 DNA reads TGTGCCAGCAGTTACGGGGGCCCGGGACAGGGTTACGAGCAGTACGTC. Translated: CASSYGGPGQGYEQYV.

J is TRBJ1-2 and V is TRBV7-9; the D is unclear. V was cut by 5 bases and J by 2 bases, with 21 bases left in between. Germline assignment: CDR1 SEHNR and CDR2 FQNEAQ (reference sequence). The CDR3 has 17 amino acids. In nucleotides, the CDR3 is TGTGCCAGCAGCACATACATCCCAGAGAAACAGAACTATGGCTACACCTTC. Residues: CASSTYIPEKQNYGYTF.

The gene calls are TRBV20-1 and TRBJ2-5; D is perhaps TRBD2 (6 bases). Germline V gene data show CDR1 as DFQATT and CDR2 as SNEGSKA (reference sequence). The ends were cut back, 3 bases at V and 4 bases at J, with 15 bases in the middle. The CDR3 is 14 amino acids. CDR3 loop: CSASRGTSGETQYF. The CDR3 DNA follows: TGCAGTGCTAGTCGAGGGACTTCGGGAGAGACCCAGTACTTC.

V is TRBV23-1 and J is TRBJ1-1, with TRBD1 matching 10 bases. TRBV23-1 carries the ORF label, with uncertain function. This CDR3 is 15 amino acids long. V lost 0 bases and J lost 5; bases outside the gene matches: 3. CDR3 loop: CASSQSGDRGTEAFF. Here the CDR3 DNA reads TGCGCCAGCAGTCAATCAGGGGACAGGGGTACTGAAGCTTTCTTT.

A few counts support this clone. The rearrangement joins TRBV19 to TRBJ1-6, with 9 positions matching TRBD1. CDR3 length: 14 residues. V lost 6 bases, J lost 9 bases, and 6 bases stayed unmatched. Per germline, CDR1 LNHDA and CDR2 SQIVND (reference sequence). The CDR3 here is CASRGQGGISPLHF. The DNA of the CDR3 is TGTGCCAGTAGGGGACAGGGAGGGATTTCACCCCTCCACTTT. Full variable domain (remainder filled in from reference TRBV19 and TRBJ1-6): DGGITQSPKYLFRKEGQNVTLSCEQNLNHDAMYWYRQDPGQGLRLIYYSQIVNDFQKGDIAEGYSVSREKKESFPLTVTSAQKNPTAFYLCASRGQGGISPLHFGNGTRLTVT.

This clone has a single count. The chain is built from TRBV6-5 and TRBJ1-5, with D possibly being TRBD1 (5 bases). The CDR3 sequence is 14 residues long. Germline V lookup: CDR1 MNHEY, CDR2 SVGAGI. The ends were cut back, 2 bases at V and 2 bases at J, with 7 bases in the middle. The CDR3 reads CASSYGGGNQPQHF. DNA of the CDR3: TGTGCCAGCAGTTACGGGGGGGGCAATCAGCCCCAGCATTTT.

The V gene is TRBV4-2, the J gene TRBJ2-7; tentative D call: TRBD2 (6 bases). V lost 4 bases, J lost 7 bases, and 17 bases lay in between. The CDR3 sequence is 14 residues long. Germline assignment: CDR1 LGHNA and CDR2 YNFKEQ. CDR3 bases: TGTGCCAGCAGCCCTACCGGGGCCGGGGGTGAGCAGTACTTC. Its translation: CASSPTGAGGEQYF.